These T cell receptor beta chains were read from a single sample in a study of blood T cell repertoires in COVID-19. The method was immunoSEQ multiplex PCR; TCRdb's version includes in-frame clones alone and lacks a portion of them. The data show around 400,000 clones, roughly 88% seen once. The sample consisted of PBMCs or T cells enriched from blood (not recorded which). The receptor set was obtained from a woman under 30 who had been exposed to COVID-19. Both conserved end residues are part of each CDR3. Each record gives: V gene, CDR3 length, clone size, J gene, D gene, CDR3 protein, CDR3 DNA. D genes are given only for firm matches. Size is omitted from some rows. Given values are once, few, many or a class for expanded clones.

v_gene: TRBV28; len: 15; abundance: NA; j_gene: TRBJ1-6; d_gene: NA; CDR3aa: CASSTPGAHNSPLHF; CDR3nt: TGTGCCAGCAGTACCCCAGGGGCCCATAATTCACCCCTCCACTTT
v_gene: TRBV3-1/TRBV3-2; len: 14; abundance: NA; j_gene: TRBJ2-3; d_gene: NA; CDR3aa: CASSQQGGGDTQYF; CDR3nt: TGTGCCAGCAGCCAGCAGGGAGGAGGGGATACGCAGTATTTT
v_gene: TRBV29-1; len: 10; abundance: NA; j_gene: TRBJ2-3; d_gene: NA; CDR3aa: CSVGGDTQYF; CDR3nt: TGCAGCGTTGGAGGAGATACGCAGTATTTT
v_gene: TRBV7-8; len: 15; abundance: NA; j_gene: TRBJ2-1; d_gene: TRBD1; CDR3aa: CASSPRGGQNNEQFF; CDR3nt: TGTGCCAGCAGCCCCAGAGGGGGACAGAACAATGAGCAGTTCTTC
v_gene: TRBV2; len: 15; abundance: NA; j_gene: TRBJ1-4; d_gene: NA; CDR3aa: CASSEAGVGNEKLFF; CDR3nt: TGTGCCAGCAGTGAAGCAGGGGTTGGTAATGAAAAACTGTTTTTT
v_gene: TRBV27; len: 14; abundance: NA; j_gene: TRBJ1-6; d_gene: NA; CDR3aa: CASSPVTYNSPLHF; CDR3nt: TGTGCCAGCAGTCCAGTCACCTATAATTCACCCCTCCACTTT
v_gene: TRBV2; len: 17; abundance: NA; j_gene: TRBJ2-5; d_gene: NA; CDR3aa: CASSHLGGGTDQETQYF; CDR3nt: TGTGCCAGCAGCCACTTAGGGGGGGGCACGGACCAAGAGACCCAGTACTTC
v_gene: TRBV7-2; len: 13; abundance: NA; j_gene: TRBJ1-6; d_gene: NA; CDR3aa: CASSYTGNSPLHF; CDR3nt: TGTGCCAGCAGCTATACAGGCAATTCACCCCTCCACTTT
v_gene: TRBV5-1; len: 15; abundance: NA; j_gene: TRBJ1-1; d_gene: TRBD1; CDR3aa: CASSSQQGAVTEAFF; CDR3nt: TGCGCCAGCAGCTCCCAACAGGGGGCGGTCACTGAAGCTTTCTTT
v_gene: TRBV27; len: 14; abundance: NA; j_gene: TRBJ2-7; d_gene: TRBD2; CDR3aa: CASSGTSGVGEQYF; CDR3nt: TGTGCCAGCAGCGGGACTAGCGGGGTGGGCGAGCAGTACTTC
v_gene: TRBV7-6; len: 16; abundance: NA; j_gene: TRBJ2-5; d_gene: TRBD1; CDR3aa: CASSFGTGDVLETQYF; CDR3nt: TGTGCCAGCAGCTTCGGGACAGGGGATGTTTTGGAGACCCAGTACTTC
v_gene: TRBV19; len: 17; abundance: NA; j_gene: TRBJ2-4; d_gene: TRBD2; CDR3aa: CASRPLAGVRDKNIQYF; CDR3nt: TGTGCCAGTCGACCCCTAGCGGGGGTTCGGGACAAAAACATTCAGTACTTC
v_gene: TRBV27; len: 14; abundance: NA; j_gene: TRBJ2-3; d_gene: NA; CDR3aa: CASSFSTSSFSFTF; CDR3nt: TGTGCCAGCAGTTTTTCCACCTCTAGCTTTTCTTTCACGTTT
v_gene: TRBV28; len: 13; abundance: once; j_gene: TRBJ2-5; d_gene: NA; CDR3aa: CASSEQGGETQYF; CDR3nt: TGTGCCAGCAGCGAACAGGGAGGGGAGACCCAGTACTTC
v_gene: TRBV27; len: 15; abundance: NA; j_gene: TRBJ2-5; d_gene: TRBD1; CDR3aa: CASSRPGQGRETQYF; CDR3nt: TGTGCCAGCAGTCGTCCGGGACAGGGGAGAGAGACCCAGTACTTC
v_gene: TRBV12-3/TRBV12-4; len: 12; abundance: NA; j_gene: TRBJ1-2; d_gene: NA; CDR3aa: CASSLALYGYTF; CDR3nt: TGTGCCAGCAGTCTAGCCCTCTATGGCTACACCTTC
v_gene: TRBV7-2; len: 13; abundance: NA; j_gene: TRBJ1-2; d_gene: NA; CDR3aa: CASSLTGSYGYTF; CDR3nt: TGTGCCAGCAGCTTAACAGGATCCTATGGCTACACCTTC
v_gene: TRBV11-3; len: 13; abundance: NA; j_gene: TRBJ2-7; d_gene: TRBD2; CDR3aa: CASSLAGDYEQYF; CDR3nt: TGTGCCAGCAGCTTGGCGGGGGACTACGAGCAGTACTTC
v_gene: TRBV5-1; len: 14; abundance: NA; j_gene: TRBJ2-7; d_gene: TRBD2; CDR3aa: CASSLTSGRAEQYF; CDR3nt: TGCGCCAGCAGCTTGACTAGCGGGAGGGCCGAGCAGTACTTC
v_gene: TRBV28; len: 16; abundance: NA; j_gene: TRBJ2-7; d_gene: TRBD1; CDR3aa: CASSLPRQGSSYEQYF; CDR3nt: TGTGCCAGCAGTTTACCCCGACAGGGGAGCTCCTACGAGCAGTACTTC
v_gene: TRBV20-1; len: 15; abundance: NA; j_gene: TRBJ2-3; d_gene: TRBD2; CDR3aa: CSASSGGAGTDTQYF; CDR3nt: TGCAGTGCTAGTAGCGGGGGGGCCGGCACAGATACGCAGTATTTT
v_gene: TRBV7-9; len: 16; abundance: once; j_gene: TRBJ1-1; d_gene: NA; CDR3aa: CASSAGFEGENTEAFF; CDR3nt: TGTGCCAGCAGCGCGGGCTTTGAGGGCGAAAACACTGAAGCTTTCTTT
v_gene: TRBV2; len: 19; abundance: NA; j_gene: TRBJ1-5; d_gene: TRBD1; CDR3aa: CASSVNVGQGASSNQPQHF; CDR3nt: TGTGCCAGCAGTGTTAATGTTGGACAGGGGGCAAGTAGCAATCAGCCCCAGCATTTT
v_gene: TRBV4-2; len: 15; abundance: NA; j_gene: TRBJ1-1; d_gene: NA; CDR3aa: CASSDPGHLNTEAFF; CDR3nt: TGTGCCAGCAGCGACCCGGGACACCTGAACACTGAAGCTTTCTTT
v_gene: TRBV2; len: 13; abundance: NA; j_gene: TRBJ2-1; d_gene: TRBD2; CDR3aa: CASIIAGGNEQFF; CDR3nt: TGTGCCAGCATTATAGCGGGAGGCAATGAGCAGTTCTTC
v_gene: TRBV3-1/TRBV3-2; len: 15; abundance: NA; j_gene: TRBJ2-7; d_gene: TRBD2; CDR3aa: CASKPGTSANYEQYF; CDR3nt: TGTGCCAGCAAGCCTGGGACTAGCGCTAACTACGAGCAGTACTTC
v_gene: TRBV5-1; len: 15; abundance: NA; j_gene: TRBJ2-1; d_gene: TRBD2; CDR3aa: CASSLALAAYNEQFF; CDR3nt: TGCGCCAGCAGCTTGGCCCTAGCGGCCTACAATGAGCAGTTCTTC
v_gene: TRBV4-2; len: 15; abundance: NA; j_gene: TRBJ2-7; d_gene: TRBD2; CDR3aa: CASRRSGGSPYEQYF; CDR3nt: TGTGCCAGCAGACGTAGCGGGGGGAGCCCCTACGAGCAGTACTTC
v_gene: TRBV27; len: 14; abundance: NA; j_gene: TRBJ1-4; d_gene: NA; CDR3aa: CASGQTVTPEKLFF; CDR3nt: TGTGCCAGCGGCCAGACAGTGACTCCTGAAAAACTGTTTTTT
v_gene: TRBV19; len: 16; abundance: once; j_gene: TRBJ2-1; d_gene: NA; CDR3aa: CASSTSGSGKYNEQFF; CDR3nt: TGTGCCAGTAGTACCTCGGGCTCCGGGAAATACAATGAGCAGTTCTTC
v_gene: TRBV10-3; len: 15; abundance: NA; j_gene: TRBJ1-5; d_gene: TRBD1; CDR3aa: CAISAGTGLYQPQHF; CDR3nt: TGTGCCATCAGTGCCGGGACAGGGCTTTATCAGCCCCAGCATTTT
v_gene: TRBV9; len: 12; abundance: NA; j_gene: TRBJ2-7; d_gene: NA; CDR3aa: CASSPNSYEQYF; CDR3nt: TGTGCCAGCAGCCCCAACTCCTACGAGCAGTACTTC
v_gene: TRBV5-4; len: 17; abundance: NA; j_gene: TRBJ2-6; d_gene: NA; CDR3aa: CASREETGVSGANVLTF; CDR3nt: TGTGCCAGCAGGGAGGAGACAGGTGTCTCTGGGGCCAACGTCCTGACTTTC
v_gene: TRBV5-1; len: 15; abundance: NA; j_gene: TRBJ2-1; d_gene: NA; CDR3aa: CASSLGGASYNEQFF; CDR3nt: TGCGCCAGCAGCTTGGGTGGGGCCTCCTACAATGAGCAGTTCTTC
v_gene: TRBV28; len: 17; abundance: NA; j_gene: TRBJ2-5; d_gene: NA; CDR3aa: CASRSFGGQEDQETQYF; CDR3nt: TGTGCCAGCCGTTCCTTCGGAGGCCAGGAAGACCAAGAGACCCAGTACTTC
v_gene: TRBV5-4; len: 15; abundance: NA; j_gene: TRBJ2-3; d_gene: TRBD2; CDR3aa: CASSLTSGGTDTQYF; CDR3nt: TGTGCCAGCAGCTTGACTAGCGGGGGGACAGATACGCAGTATTTT
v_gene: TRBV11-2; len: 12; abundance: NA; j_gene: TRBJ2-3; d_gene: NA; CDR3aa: CASSPYSDTQYF; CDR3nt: TGTGCCAGCAGCCCCTACTCAGATACGCAGTATTTT
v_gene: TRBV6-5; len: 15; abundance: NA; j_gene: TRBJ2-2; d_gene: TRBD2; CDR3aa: CASSYSRTSPGELFF; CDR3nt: TGTGCCAGCAGTTACTCACGGACTAGCCCCGGGGAGCTGTTTTTT
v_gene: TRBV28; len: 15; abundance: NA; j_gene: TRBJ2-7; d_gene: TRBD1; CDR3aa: CASNAGGDPSYEQYF; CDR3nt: TGTGCCAGCAACGCAGGGGGCGACCCCTCCTACGAGCAGTACTTC
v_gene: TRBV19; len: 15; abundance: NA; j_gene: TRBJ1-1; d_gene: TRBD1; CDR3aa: CASSIQGALNTEAFF; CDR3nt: TGTGCCAGTAGTATACAGGGGGCTTTGAACACTGAAGCTTTCTTT
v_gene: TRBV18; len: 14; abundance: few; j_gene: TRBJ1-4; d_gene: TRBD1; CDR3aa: CASSPGTGNEKLFF; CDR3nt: TGTGCCAGCTCACCCGGGACAGGGAATGAAAAACTGTTTTTT
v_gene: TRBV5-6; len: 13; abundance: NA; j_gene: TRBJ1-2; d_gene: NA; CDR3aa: CASSFSGAYGYTF; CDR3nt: TGTGCCAGCAGTTTTTCGGGAGCCTATGGCTACACCTTC
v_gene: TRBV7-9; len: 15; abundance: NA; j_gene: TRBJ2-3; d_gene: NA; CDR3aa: CASSGGFRDTDTQYF; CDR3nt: TGTGCCAGCAGCGGCGGGTTTAGGGACACAGATACGCAGTATTTT
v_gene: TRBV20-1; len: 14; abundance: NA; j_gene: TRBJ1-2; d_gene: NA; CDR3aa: CSASAGGSGYGYTF; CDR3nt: TGCAGTGCTAGTGCCGGGGGTTCCGGCTATGGCTACACCTTC
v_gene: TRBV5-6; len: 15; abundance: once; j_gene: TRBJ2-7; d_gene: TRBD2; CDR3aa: CASSPQPGTSYEQYF; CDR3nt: TGTGCCAGCAGCCCCCAACCCGGGACTAGCTACGAGCAGTACTTC
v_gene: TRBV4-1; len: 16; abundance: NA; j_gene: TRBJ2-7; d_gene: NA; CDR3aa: CASSQETGLSSYEQYF; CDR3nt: TGCGCCAGCAGCCAAGAAACAGGGCTAAGCTCCTACGAGCAGTACTTC
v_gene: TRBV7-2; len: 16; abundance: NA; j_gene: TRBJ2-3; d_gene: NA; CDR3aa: CASSSDRPGREDTQYF; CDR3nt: TGTGCCAGCAGTTCCGACAGGCCTGGCCGTGAAGATACGCAGTATTTT
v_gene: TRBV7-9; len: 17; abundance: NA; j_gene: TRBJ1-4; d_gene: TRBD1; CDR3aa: CASSADRGVATNEKLFF; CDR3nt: TGTGCCAGCAGCGCCGACAGGGGGGTAGCAACTAATGAAAAACTGTTTTTT
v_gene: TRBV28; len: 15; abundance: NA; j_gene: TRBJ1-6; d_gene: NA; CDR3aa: CASSLSVIYNSPLHF; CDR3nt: TGTGCCAGCAGTTTATCGGTTATTTATAATTCACCCCTCCACTTT
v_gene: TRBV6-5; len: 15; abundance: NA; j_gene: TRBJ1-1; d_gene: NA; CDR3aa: CASSYRPPGGTEAFF; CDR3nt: TGTGCCAGCAGTTACCGACCCCCGGGGGGGACTGAAGCTTTCTTT
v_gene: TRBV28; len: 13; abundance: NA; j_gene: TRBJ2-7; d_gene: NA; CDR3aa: CASSLTGFYEQYF; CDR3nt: TGTGCCAGCAGTTTGACGGGGTTCTACGAGCAGTACTTC
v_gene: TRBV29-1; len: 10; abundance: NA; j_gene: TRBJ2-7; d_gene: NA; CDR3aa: CSARGYEQYF; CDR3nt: TGCAGCGCTCGGGGATACGAGCAGTACTTC
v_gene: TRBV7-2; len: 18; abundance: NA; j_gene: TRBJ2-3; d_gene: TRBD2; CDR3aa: CASSSGLAGGPGTDTQYF; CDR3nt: TGTGCCAGCAGCTCCGGACTAGCGGGAGGGCCGGGCACAGATACGCAGTATTTT
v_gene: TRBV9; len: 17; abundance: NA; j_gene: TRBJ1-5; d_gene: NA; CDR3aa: CASSVEREGLGNQPQHF; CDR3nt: TGTGCCAGCAGCGTAGAAAGGGAGGGATTGGGCAATCAGCCCCAGCATTTT
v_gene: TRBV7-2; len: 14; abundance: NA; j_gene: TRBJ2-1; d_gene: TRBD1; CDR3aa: CASRSTGDDNEQFF; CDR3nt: TGTGCCAGCAGGTCGACAGGGGACGACAATGAGCAGTTCTTC
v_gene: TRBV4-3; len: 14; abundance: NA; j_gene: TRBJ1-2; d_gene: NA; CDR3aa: CASSQGEGGYGYTF; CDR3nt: TGCGCCAGCAGCCAAGGGGAGGGCGGCTATGGCTACACCTTC
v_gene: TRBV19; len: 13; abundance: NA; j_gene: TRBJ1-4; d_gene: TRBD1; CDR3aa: CASSGTVNEKLFF; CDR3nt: TGTGCCAGTAGTGGGACAGTGAATGAAAAACTGTTTTTT
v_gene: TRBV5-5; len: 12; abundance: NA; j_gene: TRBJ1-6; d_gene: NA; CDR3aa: CASSSVNSPLHF; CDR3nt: TGTGCCAGCAGTTCCGTTAATTCACCCCTCCACTTT
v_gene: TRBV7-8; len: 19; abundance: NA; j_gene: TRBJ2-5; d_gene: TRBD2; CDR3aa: CASSAGLAGGSKIQETQYF; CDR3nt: TGTGCCAGCAGCGCCGGACTAGCGGGGGGATCCAAGATACAAGAGACCCAGTACTTC
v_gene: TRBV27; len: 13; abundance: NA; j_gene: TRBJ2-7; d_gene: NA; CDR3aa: CASSSSLSYEQYF; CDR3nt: TGTGCCAGCAGTTCTTCCCTCTCCTACGAGCAGTACTTC